This TCR beta chain stems from a study of T cells after yellow fever vaccination. Study-wide context: Fractions of limited cellularity were prepared by means of SMART-Seq v4 Ultra Low Input.

UMIs were added to TCR cDNA along with a universal primer site when it was made by 5'RACE template switching. MiXCR, run by TCRdb on the 5' RACE reads, gives a single entry per CDR3 protein. The sample carries 450,000 to 650,000 distinct CDR3 sequences, just over 20% recorded once. The V end lost 6 bases, the J end lost 6 bases, and 18 bases lay between the germline ends. The CDR3 extends over 15 amino acids. From germline, CDR1 is SEHNR and CDR2 FQNEAQ (reference sequence). On this clonotype: As yet, its antigen is unknown.

Whole-study findings and limits: Clonotypes found in both CD4 and CD8 compartments made up a small share. From the bulk population, abundant clonotypes could contaminate and appear within FACS-sorted repertoires.

This chain connects TRBV7-9 to TRBJ1-5; a weak D match, TRBD1 (6 bases). The clonotype originates from a man aged 18 to 29 who received the YFV17D yellow fever vaccine. The sequencing here drew on PBMCs, taken roughly 23 days after the first yellow fever vaccination. CDR3 sequence (DNA): TGTGCCAGCAGTCCAACAGGGTTCCCTATTCAGCCCCAGCATTTT. Its translation is CASSPTGFPIQPQHF.